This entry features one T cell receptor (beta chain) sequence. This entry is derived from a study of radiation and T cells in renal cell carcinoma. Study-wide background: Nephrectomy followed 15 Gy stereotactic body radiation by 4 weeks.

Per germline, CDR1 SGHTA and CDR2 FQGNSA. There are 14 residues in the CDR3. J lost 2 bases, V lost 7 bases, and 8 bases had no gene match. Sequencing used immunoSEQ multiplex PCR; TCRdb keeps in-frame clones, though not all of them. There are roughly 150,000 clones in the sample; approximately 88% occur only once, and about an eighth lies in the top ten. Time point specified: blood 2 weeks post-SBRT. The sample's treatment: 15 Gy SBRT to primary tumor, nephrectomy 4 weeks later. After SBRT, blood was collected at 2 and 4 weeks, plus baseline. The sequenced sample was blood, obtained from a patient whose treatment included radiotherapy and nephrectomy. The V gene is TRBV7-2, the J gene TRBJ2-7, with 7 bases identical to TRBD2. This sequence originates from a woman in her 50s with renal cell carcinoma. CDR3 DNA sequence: TGTGCCAGCACGTTGAGCGGGGCCCCCTACGAGCAGTACTTC. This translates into CASTLSGAPYEQYF.